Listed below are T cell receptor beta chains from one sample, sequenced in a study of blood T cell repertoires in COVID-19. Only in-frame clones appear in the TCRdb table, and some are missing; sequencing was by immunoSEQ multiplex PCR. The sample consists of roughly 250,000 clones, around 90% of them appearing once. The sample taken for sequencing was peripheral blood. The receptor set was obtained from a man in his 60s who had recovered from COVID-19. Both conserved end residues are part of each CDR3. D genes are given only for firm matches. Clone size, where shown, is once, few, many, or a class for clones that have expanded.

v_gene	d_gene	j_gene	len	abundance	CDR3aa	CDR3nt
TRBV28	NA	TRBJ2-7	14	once	CASRGQSIFYEQYF	TGTGCCAGCAGAGGACAGAGCATATTCTACGAGCAGTACTTC
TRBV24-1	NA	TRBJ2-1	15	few	CATSTNLKVNNEQFF	TGTGCCACCTCAACTAACCTCAAGGTCAACAATGAGCAGTTCTTC
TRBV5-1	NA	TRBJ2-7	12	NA	CASSRDSGEQYF	TGCGCCAGCAGCCGGGACTCAGGCGAGCAGTACTTC
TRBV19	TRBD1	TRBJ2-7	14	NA	CASSITKTGREQYF	TGTGCCAGTAGTATAACCAAGACAGGGCGGGAGCAGTACTTC
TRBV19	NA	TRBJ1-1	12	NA	CASSRLTREAFF	TGTGCCAGTAGTAGACTAACCAGGGAAGCTTTCTTT
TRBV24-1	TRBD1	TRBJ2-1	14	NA	CATSDTGQHNEQFF	TGTGCCACCAGTGATACGGGACAGCACAATGAGCAGTTCTTC
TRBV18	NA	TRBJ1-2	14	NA	CASSPPGGQGGYTF	TGTGCCAGCTCACCCCCGGGGGGCCAGGGTGGCTACACCTTC
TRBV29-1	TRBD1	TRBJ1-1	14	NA	CSVRAPGQGTEAFF	TGCAGCGTCCGAGCTCCGGGACAGGGTACTGAAGCTTTCTTT
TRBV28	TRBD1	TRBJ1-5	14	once	CASSPDRAWQPQHF	TGTGCCAGCAGTCCTGACAGGGCTTGGCAGCCCCAGCATTTT
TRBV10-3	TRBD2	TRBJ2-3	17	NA	CAISEPLGREVEDTQYF	TGTGCCATCAGTGAACCCCTCGGACGGGAGGTGGAAGATACGCAGTATTTT
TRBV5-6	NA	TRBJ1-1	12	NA	CASSLPRGEAFF	TGTGCCAGCAGCCTTCCCCGGGGTGAAGCTTTCTTT
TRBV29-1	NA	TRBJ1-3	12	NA	CSAVRGGNTIYF	TGCAGCGCCGTCAGGGGAGGAAACACCATATATTTT
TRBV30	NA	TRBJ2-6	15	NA	CAWSVKSGGPNVLTF	TGTGCCTGGAGTGTAAAGTCTGGGGGCCCCAACGTCCTGACTTTC
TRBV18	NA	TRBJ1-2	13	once	CASSRQALDGYTF	TGTGCCAGCTCGCGACAGGCATTAGATGGCTACACCTTC
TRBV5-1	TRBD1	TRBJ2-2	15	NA	CASSGKGTGPGELFF	TGCGCCAGCAGCGGAAAAGGGACAGGGCCCGGGGAGCTGTTTTTT
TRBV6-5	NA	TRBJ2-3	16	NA	CASSYSRTASTGTQYF	TGTGCCAGCAGTTACTCACGGACAGCTAGCACAGGTACGCAGTATTTT
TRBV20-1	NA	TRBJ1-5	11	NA	CSARDFGPQHF	TGCAGTGCGCGAGATTTTGGGCCCCAGCATTTT